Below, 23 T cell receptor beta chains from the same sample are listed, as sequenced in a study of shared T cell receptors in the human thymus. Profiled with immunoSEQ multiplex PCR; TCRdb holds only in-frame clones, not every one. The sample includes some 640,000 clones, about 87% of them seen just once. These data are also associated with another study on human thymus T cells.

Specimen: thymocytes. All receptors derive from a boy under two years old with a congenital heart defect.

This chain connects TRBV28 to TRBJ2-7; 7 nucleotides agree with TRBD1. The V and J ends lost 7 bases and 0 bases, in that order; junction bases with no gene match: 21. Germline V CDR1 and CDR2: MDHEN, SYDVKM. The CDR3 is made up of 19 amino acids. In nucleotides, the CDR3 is TGTGCCAGCACCCCCCAGGGGACAGCGCCACTCACAAACTCCTACGAGCAGTACTTC. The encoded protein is CASTPQGTAPLTNSYEQYF. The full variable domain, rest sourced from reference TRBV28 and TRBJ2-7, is DVKVTQSSRYLVKRTGEKVFLECVQDMDHENMFWYRQDPGLGLRLIYFSYDVKMKEKGDIPEGYSVSREKKERFSLILESASTNQTSMYLCASTPQGTAPLTNSYEQYFGPGTRLTVT.

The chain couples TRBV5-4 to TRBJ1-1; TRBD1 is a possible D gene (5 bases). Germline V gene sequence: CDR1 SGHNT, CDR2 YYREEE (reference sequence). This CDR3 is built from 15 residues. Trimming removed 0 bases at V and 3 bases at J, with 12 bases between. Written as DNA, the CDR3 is TGTGCCAGCAGCTTGGAGGTCAGGGAGGACACTGAAGCTTTCTTT. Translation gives CASSLEVREDTEAFF. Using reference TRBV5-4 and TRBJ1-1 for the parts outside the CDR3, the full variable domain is ETGVTQSPTHLIKTRGQQVTLRCSSQSGHNTVSWYQQALGQGPQFIFQYYREEENGRGNFPPRFSGLQFPNYSSELNVNALELDDSALYLCASSLEVREDTEAFFGQGTRLTVV.

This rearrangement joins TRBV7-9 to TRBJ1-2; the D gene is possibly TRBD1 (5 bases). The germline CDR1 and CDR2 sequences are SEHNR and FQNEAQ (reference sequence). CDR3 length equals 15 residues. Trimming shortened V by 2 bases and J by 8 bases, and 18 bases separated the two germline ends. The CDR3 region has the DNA TGTGCCAGCAGCTTACCCTCCGACAGTGCCTCCGGCTACACCTTC. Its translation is CASSLPSDSASGYTF.

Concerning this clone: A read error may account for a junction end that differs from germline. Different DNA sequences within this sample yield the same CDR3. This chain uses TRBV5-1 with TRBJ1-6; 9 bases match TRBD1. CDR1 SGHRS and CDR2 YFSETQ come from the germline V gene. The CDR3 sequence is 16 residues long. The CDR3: CASSLGTGVFDSPLHF. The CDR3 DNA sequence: TGCGCCAGCAGCTTGGGGACAGGGGTTTTTGATTCCCCCCTCCACTTT.

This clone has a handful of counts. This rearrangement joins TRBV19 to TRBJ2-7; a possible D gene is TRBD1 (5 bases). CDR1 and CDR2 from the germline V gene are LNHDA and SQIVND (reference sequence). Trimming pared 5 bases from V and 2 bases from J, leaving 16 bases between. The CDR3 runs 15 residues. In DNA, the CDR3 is TGTGCCAGTAGTCCAACCCAGCAGGGAACCTACGAGCAGTACTTC. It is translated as CASSPTQQGTYEQYF. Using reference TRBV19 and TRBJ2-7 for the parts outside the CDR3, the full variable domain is DGGITQSPKYLFRKEGQNVTLSCEQNLNHDAMYWYRQDPGQGLRLIYYSQIVNDFQKGDIAEGYSVSREKKESFPLTVTSAQKNPTAFYLCASSPTQQGTYEQYFGPGTRLTVT.

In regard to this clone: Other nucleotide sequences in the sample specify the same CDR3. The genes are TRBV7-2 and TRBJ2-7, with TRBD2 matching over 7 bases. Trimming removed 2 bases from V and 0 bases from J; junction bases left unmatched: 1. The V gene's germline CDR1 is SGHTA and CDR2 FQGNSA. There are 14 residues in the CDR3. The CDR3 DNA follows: TGTGCCAGCAGCTTACCGGGGGGCTCCTACGAGCAGTACTTC. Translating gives CASSLPGGSYEQYF.

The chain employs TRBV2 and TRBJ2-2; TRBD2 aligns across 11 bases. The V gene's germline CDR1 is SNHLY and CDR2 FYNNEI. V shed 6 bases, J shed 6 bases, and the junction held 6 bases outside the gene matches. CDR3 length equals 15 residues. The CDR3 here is CASRVAGGPPGELFF. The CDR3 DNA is TGTGCCAGCAGGGTAGCGGGGGGGCCGCCCGGGGAGCTGTTTTTT.

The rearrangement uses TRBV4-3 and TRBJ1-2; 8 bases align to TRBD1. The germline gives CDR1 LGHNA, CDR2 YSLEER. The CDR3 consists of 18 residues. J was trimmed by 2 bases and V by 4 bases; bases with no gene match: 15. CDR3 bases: TGCGCCAGCAGCCCAACGCCCTTCCGGGACAGGAAGAACTATGGCTACACCTTC. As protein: CASSPTPFRDRKNYGYTF.

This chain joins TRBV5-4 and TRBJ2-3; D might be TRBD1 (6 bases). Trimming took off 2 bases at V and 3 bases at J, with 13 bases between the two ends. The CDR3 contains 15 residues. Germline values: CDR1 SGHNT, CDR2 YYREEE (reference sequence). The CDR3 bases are TGTGCCAGCAGCTTTTGGGGGCATCCGACAGATACGCAGTATTTT. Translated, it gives CASSFWGHPTDTQYF.

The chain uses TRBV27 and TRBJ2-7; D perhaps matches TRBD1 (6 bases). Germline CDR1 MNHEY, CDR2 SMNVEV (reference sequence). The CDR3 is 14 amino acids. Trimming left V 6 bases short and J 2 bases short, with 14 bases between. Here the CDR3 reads CASRETQGTYEQYF. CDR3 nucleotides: TGTGCCAGCAGGGAGACACAGGGTACCTACGAGCAGTACTTC.

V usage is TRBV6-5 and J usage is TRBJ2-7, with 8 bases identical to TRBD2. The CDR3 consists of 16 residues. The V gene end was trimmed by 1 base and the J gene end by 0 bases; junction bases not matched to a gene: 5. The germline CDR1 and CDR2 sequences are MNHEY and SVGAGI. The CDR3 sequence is CASSYCESGSSYEQYF. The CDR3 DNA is TGTGCCAGCAGTTACTGCGAAAGCGGGAGCTCCTACGAGCAGTACTTC.

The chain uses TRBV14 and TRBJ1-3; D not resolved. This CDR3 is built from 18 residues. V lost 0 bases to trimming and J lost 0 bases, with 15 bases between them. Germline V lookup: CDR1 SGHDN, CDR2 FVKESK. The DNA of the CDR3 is TGTGCCAGCAGCCAAGAAGCTAGCCGCCCAAGCTCTGGAAACACCATATATTTT. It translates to CASSQEASRPSSGNTIYF.

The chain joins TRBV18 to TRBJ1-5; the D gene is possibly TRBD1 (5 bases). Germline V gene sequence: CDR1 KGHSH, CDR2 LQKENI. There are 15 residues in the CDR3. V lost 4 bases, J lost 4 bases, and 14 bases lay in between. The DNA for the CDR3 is TGTGCCAGCTCACGAGGAGCTAACAGGAATCAGCCCCAGCATTTT. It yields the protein CASSRGANRNQPQHF.

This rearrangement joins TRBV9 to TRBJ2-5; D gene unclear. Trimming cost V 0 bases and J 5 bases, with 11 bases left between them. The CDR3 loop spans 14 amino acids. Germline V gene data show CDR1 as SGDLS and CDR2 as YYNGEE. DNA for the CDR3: TGTGCCAGCAGCGTAGGAGGTGGAAGGGAGACCCAGTACTTC. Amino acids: CASSVGGGRETQYF. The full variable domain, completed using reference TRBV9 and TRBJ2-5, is DSGVTQTPKHLITATGQRVTLRCSPRSGDLSVYWYQQSLDQGLQFLIQYYNGEERAKGNILERFSAQQFPDLHSELNLSSLELGDSALYFCASSVGGGRETQYFGPGTRLLVL.

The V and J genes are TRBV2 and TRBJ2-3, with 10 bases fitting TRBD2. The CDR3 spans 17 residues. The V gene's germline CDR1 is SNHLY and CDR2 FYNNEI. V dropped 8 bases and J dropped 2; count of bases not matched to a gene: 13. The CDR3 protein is CASPISPSGGPTDTQYF. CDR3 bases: TGTGCCAGCCCTATCAGCCCTAGCGGGGGCCCCACAGATACGCAGTATTTT.

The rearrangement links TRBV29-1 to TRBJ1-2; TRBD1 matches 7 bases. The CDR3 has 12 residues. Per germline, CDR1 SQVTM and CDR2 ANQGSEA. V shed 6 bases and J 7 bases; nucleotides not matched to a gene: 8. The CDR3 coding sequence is TGCAGCGTCAACACCCAGGGGGTTGGCTACACCTTC. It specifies CSVNTQGVGYTF.

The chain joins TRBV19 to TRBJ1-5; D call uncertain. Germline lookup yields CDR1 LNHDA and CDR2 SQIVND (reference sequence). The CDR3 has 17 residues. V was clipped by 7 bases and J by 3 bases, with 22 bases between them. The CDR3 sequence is CASKGWAGNTNNQPQHF. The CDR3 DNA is TGTGCCAGTAAAGGGTGGGCGGGAAACACCAACAATCAGCCCCAGCATTTT. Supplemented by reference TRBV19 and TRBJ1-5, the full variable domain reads DGGITQSPKYLFRKEGQNVTLSCEQNLNHDAMYWYRQDPGQGLRLIYYSQIVNDFQKGDIAEGYSVSREKKESFPLTVTSAQKNPTAFYLCASKGWAGNTNNQPQHFGDGTRLSIL.

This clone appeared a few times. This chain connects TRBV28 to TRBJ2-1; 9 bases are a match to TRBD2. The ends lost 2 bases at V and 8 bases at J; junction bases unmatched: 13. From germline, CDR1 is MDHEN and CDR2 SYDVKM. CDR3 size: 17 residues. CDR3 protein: CASSLPPGLAMGDEQFF. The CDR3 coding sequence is TGTGCCAGCAGTTTACCTCCGGGACTAGCAATGGGGGATGAGCAGTTCTTC.

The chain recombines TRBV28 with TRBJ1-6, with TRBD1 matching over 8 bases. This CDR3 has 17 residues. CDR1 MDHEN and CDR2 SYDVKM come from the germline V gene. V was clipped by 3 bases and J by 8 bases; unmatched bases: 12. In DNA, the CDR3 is TGTGCCAGCAGTTTGGCAGGGGGCGCTTTGGGATATTCACCCCTCCACTTT. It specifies CASSLAGGALGYSPLHF.

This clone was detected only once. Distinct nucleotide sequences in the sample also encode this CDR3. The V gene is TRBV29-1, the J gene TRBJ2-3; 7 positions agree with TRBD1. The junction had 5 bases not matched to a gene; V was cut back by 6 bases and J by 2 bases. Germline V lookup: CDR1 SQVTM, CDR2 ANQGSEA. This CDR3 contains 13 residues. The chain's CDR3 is CSVRDRDTDTQYF. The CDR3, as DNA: TGCAGCGTCCGGGACAGAGACACAGATACGCAGTATTTT.

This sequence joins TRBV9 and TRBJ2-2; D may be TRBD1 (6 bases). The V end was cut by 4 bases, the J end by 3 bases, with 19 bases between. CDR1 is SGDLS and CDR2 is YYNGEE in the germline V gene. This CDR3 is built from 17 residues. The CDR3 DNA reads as TGTGCCAGCAGCCCCCGGACAGTCAACGGTGACACCGGGGAGCTGTTTTTT. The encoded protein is CASSPRTVNGDTGELFF.

In nucleotides, the CDR3 is TGTGCCAGCTCCCTACCGGCGGGCACTGAAGCTTTCTTT. Protein product: CASSLPAGTEAFF. The V and J genes are TRBV9 and TRBJ1-1; D uncertain. Trimming pared 7 bases from V and 4 bases from J, leaving 14 bases between. The CDR3 is made up of 13 amino acids. Per germline, CDR1 SGDLS and CDR2 YYNGEE.

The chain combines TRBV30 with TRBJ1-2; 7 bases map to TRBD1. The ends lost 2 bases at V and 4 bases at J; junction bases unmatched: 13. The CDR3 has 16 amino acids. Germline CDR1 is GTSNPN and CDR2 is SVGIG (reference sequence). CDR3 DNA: TGTGCCTGGAGTCTCCCACAGGGGAGTTTTAGCTATGGCTACACCTTC. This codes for CAWSLPQGSFSYGYTF.